What follows describes a single T cell receptor (beta chain). The antigen it recognizes is unknown. There are no base qualities to consult, and no much larger clone falls within one base. The data were obtained in a study of pediatric ulcerative colitis (dated by TCRdb to 2018 to 2020). The study in broad terms: More than five ulcerative colitis patients had pancolitis and two had left-sided colitis, with histology consistent with ulcerative colitis in all. Using the Pediatric Ulcerative Colitis Activity Index, two patients were classed as having mild disease, several as having moderate disease and three as having acute severe colitis. Under 10 newly diagnosed, treatment-naive pediatric ulcerative colitis patients and a few non-IBD control children each provided paired blood and rectal samples.

Ulcerative colitis patients had received no immunosuppressive medication before the diagnostic colonoscopy. A blood sample was obtained concurrently with the colonoscopy. The Wizard kit (Promega) was used to extract genomic DNA from both blood and intestinal samples. Using the immunoSEQ TRB Survey service, rearranged CDR3 beta regions were amplified from genomic DNA with multiplex V and J primers. To keep sequencing depth equal across samples, survey-level depth of up to 500,000 reads per sample was applied. Libraries were purified and pooled, and sequencing was performed on Illumina technology. Per the source publication's procedure: immunoSEQ online tools were used for productive clonality, sample overlap, pairwise scatters, CDR3 beta length, V/D/J gene usage and productiveness. Alongside Shannon and Simpson indices, calculated diversity was computed as the number of unique rearrangements divided by total templates, multiplied by 100. For principal component analysis, Z-score normalized data were analyzed with the R prcomp function and the ggbiplot package. Morisita's index was used to quantify the clonal overlap between blood and rectum within each subject. Imported from immuneACCESS, the table was reduced by TCRdb to in-frame sequences with V and J called. These copies leave out some clones; in studies compared against another copy, an unresolved V gene accounts for under half, and the cause of the remainder is not known. The V and J calls and clone size are taken from that table; D and trimming were inferred from the DNA. The sample yields 50,000 to 65,000 clones; 85% to 90% were counted once. Around 3% of the sample comes from the top ten.

Results and caveats for the whole study, not just this receptor: The healthy control group was small, with only four individuals. Because the repertoires came from total lymphocyte DNA, rare subsets such as regulatory T cells may have patterns that are not reflected. For technical reasons, blood samples from a couple of patients gave substantially fewer templates, and these samples were excluded from the blood-rectal overlap analysis. Significantly higher autologous blood-rectal clonal overlap was found in ulcerative colitis patients than in controls, which suggested increased T cell trafficking to inflamed tissue. Rectal repertoire features separated controls, mild-moderate and acute severe colitis patients; acute severe colitis showed reduced rectal diversity due to clonal expansions. A couple of rectal CDR3 clonotypes were detected in all ulcerative colitis patients and were not detected in any of the controls.

In the germline V gene, CDR1 corresponds to SGHTA and CDR2 to FQGNSA. The CDR3, from cysteine to phenylalanine, totals 19 residues. Only the CDR3 region is kept as DNA, spanning 57 bases read in frame from base 1. Trimming removed 1 base from V and 1 base from J; the gene matches leave 10 bases unexplained. Material: blood. This TCR was recovered from a boy aged 10-17 years with severe ulcerative colitis. This sequence uses TRBV7-2 and TRBJ2-3; 11 bases in between match TRBD2. The CDR3 here reads CASSLEGASGRWGTDTQYF. Read as DNA, the sequence is TGTGCCAGCAGCTTAGAGGGGGCTAGCGGGAGGTGGGGCACAGATACGCAGTATTTT.